The present entry profiles one TCR beta chain with its context. Its antigen is not identified. V shed 1 base and J 5 bases; nucleotides not matched to a gene: 15. CDR1 is MNHEY and CDR2 is SVGEGT in the germline V gene. CDR3 length: 19 amino acids. This entry belongs to a study of tissue T cells after allogeneic stem cell transplantation. Study-level points and caveats: Alloreactivity or antigen specificity of tissue TCRs was not determined; some clones might be host cells. Shared clones across patients were few; motif clustering revealed tissue-specific shared signatures. Within patients, tissue anatomy strongly shaped TCR repertoire composition.

Generated by immunoSEQ multiplex PCR, the TCRdb table keeps only in-frame clones and is missing some. The data hold more than 9,000 clones, with 70% observed a single time. The genes are TRBV6-2 or TRBV6-3 and TRBJ1-5, with 9 positions matching TRBD1. The sample was tissue from the right colon, taken at autopsy. This clonotype originated in a woman aged 18-55 years with breast cancer. The CDR3 sequence: CASSYFSGTGPLGYQPQHF. The DNA of the CDR3 is TGTGCCAGCAGTTACTTCTCCGGGACAGGGCCATTGGGCTATCAGCCCCAGCATTTT.